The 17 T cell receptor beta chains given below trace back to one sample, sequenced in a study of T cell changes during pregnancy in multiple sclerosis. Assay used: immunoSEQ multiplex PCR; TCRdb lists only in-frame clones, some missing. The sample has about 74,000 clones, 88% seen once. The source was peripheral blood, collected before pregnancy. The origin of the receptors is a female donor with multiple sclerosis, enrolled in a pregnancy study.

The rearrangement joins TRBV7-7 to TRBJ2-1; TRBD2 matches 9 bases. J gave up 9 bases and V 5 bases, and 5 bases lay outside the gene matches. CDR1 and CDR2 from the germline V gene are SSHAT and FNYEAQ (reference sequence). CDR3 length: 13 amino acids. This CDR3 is CASSPSGNSEQFF. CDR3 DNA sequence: TGTGCCAGCAGCCCTAGCGGGAACAGTGAGCAGTTCTTC.

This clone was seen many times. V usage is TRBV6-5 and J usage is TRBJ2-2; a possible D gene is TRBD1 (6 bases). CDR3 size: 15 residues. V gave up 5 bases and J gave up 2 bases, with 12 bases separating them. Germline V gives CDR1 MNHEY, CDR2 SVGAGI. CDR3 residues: CASSRAGVNTGELFF. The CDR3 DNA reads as TGTGCCAGCAGTAGAGCAGGGGTCAACACCGGGGAGCTGTTTTTT.

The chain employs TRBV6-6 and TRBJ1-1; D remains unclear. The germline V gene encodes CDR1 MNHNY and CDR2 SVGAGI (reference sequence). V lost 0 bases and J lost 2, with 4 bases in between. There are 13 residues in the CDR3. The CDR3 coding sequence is TGTGCCAGCAGTTACTCGAGAAACACTGAAGCTTTCTTT. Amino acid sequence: CASSYSRNTEAFF.

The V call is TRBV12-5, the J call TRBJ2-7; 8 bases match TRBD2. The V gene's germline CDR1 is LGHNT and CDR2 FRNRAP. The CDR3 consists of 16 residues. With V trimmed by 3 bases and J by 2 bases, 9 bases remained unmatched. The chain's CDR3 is CASGFVTSEGAYEQYF. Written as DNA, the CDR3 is TGTGCTAGTGGTTTTGTGACTAGCGAGGGCGCCTACGAGCAGTACTTC. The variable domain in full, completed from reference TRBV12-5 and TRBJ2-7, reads DARVTQTPRHKVTEMGQEVTMRCQPILGHNTVFWYRQTMMQGLELLAYFRNRAPLDDSGMPKDRFSAEMPDATLATLKIQPSEPRDSAVYFCASGFVTSEGAYEQYFGPGTRLTVT.

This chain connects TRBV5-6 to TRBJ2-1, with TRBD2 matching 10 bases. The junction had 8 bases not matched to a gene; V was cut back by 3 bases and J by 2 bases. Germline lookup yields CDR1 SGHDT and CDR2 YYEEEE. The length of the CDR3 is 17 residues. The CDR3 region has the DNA TGTGCCAGCAGCTCGTCCGGGCTAGCGGGAGCCTACAATGAGCAGTTCTTC. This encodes CASSSSGLAGAYNEQFF.

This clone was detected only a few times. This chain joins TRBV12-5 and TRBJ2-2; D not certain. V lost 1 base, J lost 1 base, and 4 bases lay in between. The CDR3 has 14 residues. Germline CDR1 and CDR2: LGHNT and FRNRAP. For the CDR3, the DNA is TGTGCTAGTGGTTTGGGGCAGAACACCGGGGAGCTGTTTTTT. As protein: CASGLGQNTGELFF. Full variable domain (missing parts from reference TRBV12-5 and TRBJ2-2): DARVTQTPRHKVTEMGQEVTMRCQPILGHNTVFWYRQTMMQGLELLAYFRNRAPLDDSGMPKDRFSAEMPDATLATLKIQPSEPRDSAVYFCASGLGQNTGELFFGEGSRLTVL.

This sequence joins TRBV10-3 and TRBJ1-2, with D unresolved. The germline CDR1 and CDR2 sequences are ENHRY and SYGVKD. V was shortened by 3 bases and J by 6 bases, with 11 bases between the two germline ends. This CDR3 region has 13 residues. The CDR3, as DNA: TGTGCCATCAGTGAACGGCAGGATAATGGCTACACCTTC. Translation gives CAISERQDNGYTF.

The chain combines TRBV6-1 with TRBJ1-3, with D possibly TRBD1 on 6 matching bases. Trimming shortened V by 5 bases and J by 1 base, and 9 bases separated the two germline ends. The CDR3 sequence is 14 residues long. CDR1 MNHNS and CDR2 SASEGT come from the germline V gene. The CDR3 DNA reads TGTGCCAGCAGTCCGACAGGTTCTGGAAACACCATATATTTT. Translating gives CASSPTGSGNTIYF.

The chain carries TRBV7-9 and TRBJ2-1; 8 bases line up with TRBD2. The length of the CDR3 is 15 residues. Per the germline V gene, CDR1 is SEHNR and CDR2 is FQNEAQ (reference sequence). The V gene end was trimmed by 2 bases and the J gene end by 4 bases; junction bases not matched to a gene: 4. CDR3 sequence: CASSLLVAGYNEQFF. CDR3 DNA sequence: TGTGCCAGCAGCTTATTGGTAGCGGGGTACAATGAGCAGTTCTTC.

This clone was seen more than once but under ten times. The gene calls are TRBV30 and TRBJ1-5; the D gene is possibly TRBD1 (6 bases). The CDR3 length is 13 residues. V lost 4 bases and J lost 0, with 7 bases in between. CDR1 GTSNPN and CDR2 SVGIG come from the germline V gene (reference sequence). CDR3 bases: TGTGCCTGGAACAGGGATAGCAATCAGCCCCAGCATTTT. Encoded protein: CAWNRDSNQPQHF.

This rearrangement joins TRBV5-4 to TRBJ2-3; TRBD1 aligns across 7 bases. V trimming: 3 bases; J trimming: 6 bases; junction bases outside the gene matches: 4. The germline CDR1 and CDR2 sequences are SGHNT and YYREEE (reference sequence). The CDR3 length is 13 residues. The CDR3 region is CASSSKGADTQYF. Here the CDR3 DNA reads TGTGCCAGCAGCTCGAAGGGGGCGGATACGCAGTATTTT.

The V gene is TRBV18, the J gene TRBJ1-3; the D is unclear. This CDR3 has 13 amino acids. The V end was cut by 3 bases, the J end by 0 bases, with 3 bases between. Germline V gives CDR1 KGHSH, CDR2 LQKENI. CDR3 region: CASSPSSGNTIYF. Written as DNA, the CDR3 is TGTGCCAGCTCACCTAGCTCTGGAAACACCATATATTTT.

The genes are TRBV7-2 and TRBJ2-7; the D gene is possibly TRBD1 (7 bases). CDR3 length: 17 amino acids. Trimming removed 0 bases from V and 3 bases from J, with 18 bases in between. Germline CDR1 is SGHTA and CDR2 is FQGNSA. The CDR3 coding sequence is TGTGCCAGCAGCTTAGCGACGTCCACAGGGGACTTCTACGAGCAGTACTTC. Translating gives CASSLATSTGDFYEQYF.

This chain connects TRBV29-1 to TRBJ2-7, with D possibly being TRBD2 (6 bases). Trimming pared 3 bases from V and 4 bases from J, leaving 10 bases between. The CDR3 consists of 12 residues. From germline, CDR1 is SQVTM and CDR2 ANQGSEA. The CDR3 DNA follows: TGCAGCGTTGAGGGAGGACTTTACGAGCAGTACTTC. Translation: CSVEGGLYEQYF.

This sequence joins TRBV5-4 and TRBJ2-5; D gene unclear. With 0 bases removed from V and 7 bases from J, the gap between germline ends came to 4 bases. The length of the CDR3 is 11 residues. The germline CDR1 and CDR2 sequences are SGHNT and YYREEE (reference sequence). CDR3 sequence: CASSLGVTQYF. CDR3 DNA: TGTGCCAGCAGCTTGGGAGTGACCCAGTACTTC.

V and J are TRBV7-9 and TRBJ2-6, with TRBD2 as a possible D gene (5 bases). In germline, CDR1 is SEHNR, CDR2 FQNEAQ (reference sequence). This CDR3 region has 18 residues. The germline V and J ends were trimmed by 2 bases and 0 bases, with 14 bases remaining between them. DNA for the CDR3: TGTGCCAGCAGCTTAAGTCGGGAACGGAACTCTGGGGCCAACGTCCTGACTTTC. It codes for CASSLSRERNSGANVLTF.

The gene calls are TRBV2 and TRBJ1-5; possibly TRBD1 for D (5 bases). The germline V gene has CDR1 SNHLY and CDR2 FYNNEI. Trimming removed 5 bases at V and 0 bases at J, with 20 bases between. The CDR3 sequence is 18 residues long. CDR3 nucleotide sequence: TGTGCCAGCAGTTTCGACAGCGTGGCCGGCAATAGCAATCAGCCCCAGCATTTT. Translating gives CASSFDSVAGNSNQPQHF.